The 24 T cell receptor beta chains in this list originate from one sample, sequenced in a study of Ad26.COV2.S vaccination and SARS-CoV-2 variants. Profiling relied on immunoSEQ multiplex PCR, and the TCRdb table lists in-frame clones only, not all of them. The repertoire has about 680,000 clones, 89% of them found once; the top ten carry about 1.5%. Treatment described: some 20 received Ad26.COV2.S at low or high dose, single or two shots; about 5 received placebo; per-sample allocation not given. On day 63 after the first injection, vaccine and placebo recipients gave samples. Material: peripheral blood, obtained in a trial of Ad26.COV2.S vaccine versus placebo. These receptors all stem from a person aged 18-65 years who received the Ad26.COV2.S COVID-19 vaccine or a placebo.

The genes are TRBV19 and TRBJ2-1, with 8 bases fitting TRBD2. CDR1 LNHDA and CDR2 SQIVND come from the germline V gene (reference sequence). The V and J ends lost 6 bases and 6 bases, in that order; junction bases with no gene match: 7. This CDR3 spans 14 amino acids. CDR3 sequence reads: CASSPGLVSNEQFF. CDR3 sequence (DNA): TGTGCCAGTAGCCCGGGACTAGTGTCCAATGAGCAGTTCTTC.

The V call is TRBV6-5, the J call TRBJ1-1; 7 bases map to TRBD1. V shed 2 bases, J shed 8 bases, and the junction held 5 bases outside the gene matches. Germline V gene lookup returns CDR1 MNHEY and CDR2 SVGAGI. CDR3 size: 13 residues. The CDR3 region is CASSYPQGGEAFF. The CDR3 DNA follows: TGTGCCAGCAGTTACCCTCAGGGGGGGGAAGCTTTCTTT.

The V gene is TRBV7-6, the J gene TRBJ2-3, with TRBD2 matching 7 bases. V lost 5 bases, J lost 0 bases, and 5 bases stayed unmatched. The germline gives CDR1 SGHVS, CDR2 FNYEAQ. This CDR3 is built from 15 residues. The CDR3 spells CASSPLAVSTDTQYF. In DNA form, the CDR3 reads TGTGCCAGCAGCCCCCTAGCGGTGAGCACAGATACGCAGTATTTT.

This chain connects TRBV7-9 to TRBJ1-1; weak D call: TRBD1 (5 bases). V was clipped by 1 base and J by 1 base, with 10 bases between them. The CDR3 has 15 residues. The germline V gene encodes CDR1 SEHNR and CDR2 FQNEAQ (reference sequence). CDR3 coding DNA: TGTGCCAGCAGCTTAGTTCCCAGGGAGAACACTGAAGCTTTCTTT. Protein: CASSLVPRENTEAFF.

This clone showed up just a few times. This chain uses TRBV12-3 or TRBV12-4 with TRBJ2-3; D is ambiguous. Trimming took off 7 bases at V and 5 bases at J, with 13 bases between the two ends. This CDR3 is built from 13 residues. The CDR3 sequence: CASTIGLGDTQYF. CDR3 bases: TGTGCCAGCACCATAGGGCTGGGAGATACGCAGTATTTT.

The chain has TRBV30 and TRBJ2-1; perhaps TRBD2 as D (6 bases). Germline V gene data show CDR1 as GTSNPN and CDR2 as SVGIG (reference sequence). The V and J ends lost 3 bases and 4 bases respectively, with 22 bases between them. CDR3 length equals 17 residues. CDR3: CAWRTSLRLGVYNEQFF. The CDR3 region has the DNA TGTGCCTGGAGAACTAGCTTGCGCCTTGGGGTTTACAATGAGCAGTTCTTC.

The chain joins TRBV19 to TRBJ2-7; maybe TRBD2 (6 bases). The CDR3 is made up of 15 amino acids. In germline, CDR1 is LNHDA, CDR2 SQIVND (reference sequence). The V gene lost 5 bases and the J gene lost 2 bases, with 16 bases spanning the gap. The CDR3 loop reads CASSAYRDSTYEQYF. The CDR3 DNA reads as TGTGCCAGTAGTGCTTACCGGGACTCGACCTACGAGCAGTACTTC.

V is TRBV7-9 and J is TRBJ1-1; D remains ambiguous. This CDR3 is built from 15 residues. V shed 1 base and J shed 3 bases, with 12 bases lying between them. CDR1 SEHNR and CDR2 FQNEAQ come from the germline V gene (reference sequence). The DNA for the CDR3 is TGTGCCAGCAGCTTAGGACCCCCTCGGGACACTGAAGCTTTCTTT. Amino acid sequence: CASSLGPPRDTEAFF.

The chain is built from TRBV19 and TRBJ2-5; D remains ambiguous. The CDR3 length is 13 residues. Per germline, CDR1 LNHDA and CDR2 SQIVND (reference sequence). The V gene lost 0 bases and the J gene lost 1 base, with 3 bases spanning the gap. CDR3 protein: CASSIDIQETQYF. The CDR3 DNA reads as TGTGCCAGTAGTATAGACATCCAAGAGACCCAGTACTTC.

This chain joins TRBV15 and TRBJ1-4; D might be TRBD1 (5 bases). Between the trimmed V and J ends, which lost 0 bases and 0 bases, there was a span of 20 bases. Germline loops: CDR1 LNHNV, CDR2 YYDKDF (reference sequence). The CDR3 has 20 amino acids. This chain's CDR3 is CATSRDRGTGTPTTNEKLFF. The CDR3 nucleotides read TGTGCCACCAGCAGAGACCGGGGGACCGGGACGCCAACAACTAATGAAAAACTGTTTTTT. Variable domain in full (rest from reference TRBV15 and TRBJ1-4): DAMVIQNPRYQVTQFGKPVTLSCSQTLNHNVMYWYQQKSSQAPKLLFHYYDKDFNNEADTPDNFQSRRPNTSFCFLDIRSPGLGDTAMYLCATSRDRGTGTPTTNEKLFFGSGTQLSVL.

The chain joins TRBV6-2 or TRBV6-3 to TRBJ1-5, with D hard to call. Germline CDR1 reads MNHEY; CDR2 reads SVGEGT. CDR3 length: 12 amino acids. The germline V and J ends were trimmed by 3 bases and 6 bases, with 6 bases remaining between them. The CDR3 here is CASSYGVQPQHF. DNA for the CDR3: TGTGCCAGCAGTTATGGGGTTCAGCCCCAGCATTTT.

The rearrangement uses TRBV19 and TRBJ1-1; D gene unclear. CDR3 length equals 16 residues. Deletions cut 7 bases from V and 3 bases from J, with 21 bases between. CDR1 and CDR2 from the germline V gene are LNHDA and SQIVND (reference sequence). The DNA for the CDR3 is TGTGCCAGTACCACCGAGGGAGCCCGGCGGGACACTGAAGCTTTCTTT. Protein: CASTTEGARRDTEAFF.

The rearrangement joins TRBV7-2 to TRBJ2-7; tentatively, D is TRBD1 or TRBD2 (5 bases each). The CDR3 contains 15 residues. CDR1 is SGHTA and CDR2 is FQGNSA in the germline V gene. Between the trimmed V and J ends, which lost 3 bases and 7 bases, there was a span of 19 bases. The CDR3 DNA follows: TGTGCCAGCAGCTTCCGGACTGGGGACGGTCGGGAGCAGTACTTC. This encodes CASSFRTGDGREQYF.

In this sample, this clone turned up once. The sample contains more than one DNA sequence encoding this CDR3. This chain joins TRBV5-1 and TRBJ1-3, with D hard to call. Per germline, CDR1 SGHRS and CDR2 YFSETQ. V lost 1 base, J lost 2 bases, and 1 base lay in between. The CDR3 has 12 residues. DNA for the CDR3: TGCGCCAGCAGCTTGCCTGGAAACACCATATATTTT. Translating it yields CASSLPGNTIYF.

The chain recombines TRBV18 with TRBJ1-1; no firm D call. There are 14 residues in the CDR3. Germline lookup yields CDR1 KGHSH and CDR2 LQKENI. Trimming stripped 3 bases from V and 1 base from J, with 9 bases between. DNA for the CDR3: TGTGCCAGCTCACCGATGGAGGGGAACACTGAAGCTTTCTTT. This encodes CASSPMEGNTEAFF.

The rearrangement joins TRBV12-3 or TRBV12-4 to TRBJ2-1, with D perhaps matching TRBD1 (5 bases). V lost 6 bases and J lost 6, with 12 bases in between. The CDR3 runs 13 residues. The CDR3 sequence: CASSSTGPNEQFF. The CDR3 nucleotides read TGTGCCAGCAGCTCTACAGGTCCCAATGAGCAGTTCTTC.

This chain uses TRBV30 with TRBJ1-1; tentative D call: TRBD1 (5 bases). V lost 3 bases to trimming and J lost 5 bases, with 10 bases between them. Germline lookup yields CDR1 GTSNPN and CDR2 SVGIG (reference sequence). CDR3 length equals 12 residues. CDR3 sequence (DNA): TGTGCCTGGAGGCAGGGAGGTACTGAAGCTTTCTTT. It codes for CAWRQGGTEAFF.

This clone has a single count. The chain couples TRBV6-4 to TRBJ2-3; 13 bases fit TRBD2. Germline CDR1 MRHNA, CDR2 SNTAGT. The CDR3 sequence is 16 residues long. After removal of 4 bases from V and 5 bases from J, the junction contained 6 bases not matched to a gene. The DNA for the CDR3 is TGTGCCAGCAGTGGGGGGACTAGCGGGAAAGGAGATACGCAGTATTTT. Amino acid sequence: CASSGGTSGKGDTQYF.

This rearrangement joins TRBV4-3 to TRBJ1-2; 7 positions agree with TRBD1. The CDR3 loop spans 13 amino acids. Looked up from germline, CDR1 is LGHNA and CDR2 is YSLEER. V shed 1 base, J shed 4 bases, and the junction held 0 bases outside the gene matches. The CDR3, as DNA: TGCGCCAGCAGCCAAGGGGACAGCTATGGCTACACCTTC. Protein sequence: CASSQGDSYGYTF.

V usage is TRBV5-1 and J usage is TRBJ1-4, with D perhaps TRBD1 (5 bases). The CDR3 contains 14 residues. CDR1 SGHRS and CDR2 YFSETQ come from the germline V gene. The germline V and J ends were trimmed by 1 base and 5 bases, with 9 bases remaining between them. CDR3 region: CASSLRDGNEKLFF. Here the CDR3 DNA reads TGCGCCAGCAGCTTGCGGGACGGAAATGAAAAACTGTTTTTT.

This clone is a singleton in its sample. The J gene is TRBJ1-6, the V gene TRBV7-2; D ambiguous. This CDR3 is built from 14 residues. V lost 5 bases, J lost 5 bases, and 10 bases lay in between. Germline-derived CDR1 and CDR2 are SGHTA and FQGNSA. CDR3 in amino acids: CASSLRRNNSPLHF. The CDR3 bases are TGTGCCAGCAGCCTGCGACGGAATAATTCACCCCTCCACTTT.

Concerning this clone: The same CDR3 also results from other DNA sequences found in this sample. The CDR3 DNA reads TGCAGCGTTGAATCAGGCGGCTCCTACGAGCAGTACTTC. As protein: CSVESGGSYEQYF. The chain combines TRBV29-1 with TRBJ2-7; D ambiguous. CDR3 length equals 13 residues. V lost 2 bases, J lost 0 bases, and 8 bases lay in between. Germline CDR1 SQVTM, CDR2 ANQGSEA.

This chain connects TRBV2 to TRBJ2-3, with unresolved D. Germline CDR1 and CDR2: SNHLY and FYNNEI. Trimming pared 6 bases from V and 3 bases from J, leaving 7 bases between. This CDR3 region has 12 residues. As DNA, the CDR3 is TGTGCCAGCAGCTATTCGACAGATACGCAGTATTTT. Amino acids: CASSYSTDTQYF.

The rearrangement links TRBV7-2 to TRBJ1-3; D is unclear. V was cut by 5 bases and J by 12 bases, with 17 bases left in between. The CDR3 is 13 residues long. CDR1 is SGHTA and CDR2 is FQGNSA in the germline V gene. The CDR3 is CASSHVWGFDIYF. CDR3 DNA: TGTGCCAGCAGCCACGTATGGGGATTCGACATATATTTT.